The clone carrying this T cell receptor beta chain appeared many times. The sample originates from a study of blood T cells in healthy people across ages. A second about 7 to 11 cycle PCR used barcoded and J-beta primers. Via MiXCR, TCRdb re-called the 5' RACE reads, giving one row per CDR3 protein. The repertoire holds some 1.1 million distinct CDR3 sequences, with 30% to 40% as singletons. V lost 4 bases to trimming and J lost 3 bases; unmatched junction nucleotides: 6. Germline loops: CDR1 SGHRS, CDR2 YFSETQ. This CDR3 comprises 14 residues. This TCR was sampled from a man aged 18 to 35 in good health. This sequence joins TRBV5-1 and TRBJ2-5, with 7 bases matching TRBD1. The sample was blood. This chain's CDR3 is CASSLGTAKETQYF. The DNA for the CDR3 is TGCGCCAGCAGCCTCGGGACAGCAAAAGAGACCCAGTACTTC.